This T cell receptor (beta chain) was sequenced for a study of response to subunit inactivated influenza vaccine. TCRdb re-analysed the RT-PCR reads in MiXCR, keeping a single row per CDR3 protein. The data contain more than 500,000 distinct CDR3 sequences, approximately 10% of them seen just once; the ten biggest clones take up 8% to 13%. Ten or more counts support this clonotype. Trimming shortened V by 6 bases and J by 0 bases, and 13 bases separated the two germline ends. The CDR3 contains 15 residues. Germline CDR1 MNHNS, CDR2 SASEGT. These sequences were also reported in another study, on T cells expressing NK-cell markers. That work contributes: TCR beta cDNA was generated via 5'RACE template switching incorporating UMIs. Sorted CD3+CD56+NKG2C+, CD3+CD56+NKG2C- and CD3+CD56-NKG2C+ T-cell subsets were beta-chain profiled. Out of eight donors sequenced, seven tested HCMV-seropositive and the remaining one seronegative. Dominance of the CD3+CD56-NKG2C+ fraction by these clonotypes also held in a handful of donors.

The input for sequencing was PBMCs from blood, taken on the day of vaccination. The chain recombines TRBV6-1 with TRBJ2-3, with D perhaps TRBD1 (5 bases). The origin of this receptor is a man aged 45-60 years who received an inactivated influenza vaccine. The CDR3 DNA reads TGTGCCAGCAGGACCACAGGACCCAGCACAGATACGCAGTATTTT. Amino acids: CASRTTGPSTDTQYF.